This T cell receptor beta chain was profiled in a study of blood T cell repertoires in COVID-19. About the study: Some COVID-19 samples were acute and others convalescent; all came from the United States, Italy and Spain. The analysed material was cDNA or gDNA that came from T cells, B-cell-depleted T cells, or PBMCs.

Patients at the Seattle site were enrolled during active infection and followed longitudinally. The sample holds one count of this clone. Authors' processing steps: Estimation of nucleated cell counts relied on the amplification of reference gene primers. Sequencing was performed with immunoSEQ multiplex PCR; in TCRdb, only in-frame clones are kept and a portion is missing. V and J calls and clone size are as listed in that table; D and trimming were resolved from the DNA. The table lists some 130,000 clones, around nine tenths of them singletons. This CDR3 is 13 amino acids long. Trimming left V 2 bases short and J 4 bases short, with 8 bases between. Germline V gene lookup returns CDR1 MNHNY and CDR2 SVGAGI (reference sequence).

The sample consisted of peripheral blood. This chain joins TRBV6-6 and TRBJ1-1; no reliable D call. The TCR comes from a woman in her 70s with COVID-19, enrolled during active disease. Here the CDR3 reads CASSYAGSTEAFF. The CDR3 nucleotides read TGTGCCAGCAGTTACGCAGGATCCACTGAAGCTTTCTTT.